The 27 T cell receptor beta chains in this list originate from one sample, sequenced in a study of T cell responses to AZD1222 COVID-19 vaccine. Some clones are missing from TCRdb's copy, which holds only in-frame ones; the method was immunoSEQ multiplex PCR. Counted here are 95,000 to 150,000 clones, 85% to 95% occurring once; the ten biggest clones make up over 1.5%. The material sequenced was peripheral blood, taken on day 0 of AZD1222 vaccination. Every receptor here comes from an adult in good health.

CDR3 loop: CSVQSNEQFF. As DNA, the CDR3 is TGCAGCGTACAAAGCAATGAGCAGTTCTTC. This sequence joins TRBV29-1 and TRBJ2-1; no reliable D call. Germline-derived CDR1 and CDR2 are SQVTM and ANQGSEA. V lost 6 bases and J 6 bases, leaving 6 bases between the germline ends. This CDR3 spans 10 amino acids.

V is TRBV5-1 and J is TRBJ2-7, with a weak D call TRBD1 (6 bases). Deletions cut 4 bases from V and 6 bases from J, with 14 bases between. CDR1 is SGHRS, CDR2 YFSETQ, per germline. This CDR3 is built from 13 residues. CDR3 bases: TGCGCCAGCAGCCCCGGGACATCAGGCGAGCAGTACTTC. Protein product: CASSPGTSGEQYF.

This chain links TRBV18 with TRBJ2-1, with D perhaps TRBD2 (6 bases). Germline CDR1 reads KGHSH; CDR2 reads LQKENI. This CDR3 has 15 amino acids. The V end was cut by 1 base, the J end by 8 bases, with 15 bases between. CDR3 sequence reads: CASSPLTAPGDEQFF. In DNA form, the CDR3 reads TGTGCCAGCTCACCACTTACAGCGCCGGGAGATGAGCAGTTCTTC. The variable domain in full, with the rest retrieved from reference TRBV18 and TRBJ2-1, is NAGVMQNPRHLVRRRGQEARLRCSPMKGHSHVYWYRQLPEEGLKFMVYLQKENIIDESGMPKERFSAEFPKEGPSILRIQQVVRGDSAAYFCASSPLTAPGDEQFFGPGTRLTVL.

V usage is TRBV11-3 and J usage is TRBJ2-3; 9 bases are a match to TRBD2. The V and J ends lost 4 bases and 4 bases, in that order; junction bases with no gene match: 9. In germline, CDR1 is SGHNT, CDR2 YENEEA. The CDR3 extends over 16 amino acids. The chain's CDR3 is CASSSRGGRVSDTQYF. The CDR3 coding sequence is TGTGCCAGCAGCTCAAGAGGCGGGAGGGTGTCAGATACGCAGTATTTT.

The V and J genes are TRBV9 and TRBJ1-2, with D unresolved. This CDR3 contains 15 residues. V lost 0 bases and J 3 bases, leaving 12 bases between the germline ends. Germline lookup yields CDR1 SGDLS and CDR2 YYNGEE. The CDR3 coding sequence is TGTGCCAGCAGCGTAGGGTCAGTCATAGACTATGGCTACACCTTC. Protein product: CASSVGSVIDYGYTF.

In DNA form, the CDR3 reads TGCGCCAGCAGCTTGGCCACAGGGAGCGGGGAAGAGACCCAGTACTTC. Its protein product is CASSLATGSGEETQYF. The rearrangement links TRBV5-1 to TRBJ2-5; TRBD2 is a possible D gene (7 bases). V lost 0 bases, J lost 3 bases, and 15 bases lay in between. The CDR3 is 16 residues long. Germline lookup yields CDR1 SGHRS and CDR2 YFSETQ.

The V gene is TRBV19, the J gene TRBJ1-5; TRBD1 aligns across 7 bases. The CDR3 has 17 amino acids. The V gene end was trimmed by 5 bases and the J gene end by 5 bases; junction bases not matched to a gene: 15. Germline CDR1 LNHDA, CDR2 SQIVND (reference sequence). The CDR3 sequence is CASSHTLVTGMHQPQHF. Here the CDR3 DNA reads TGTGCCAGTAGTCACACCTTAGTGACAGGGATGCATCAGCCCCAGCATTTT.

This chain joins TRBV5-1 and TRBJ2-5, with 12 bases identical to TRBD2. CDR3 length equals 18 residues. V was clipped by 3 bases and J by 5 bases; unmatched bases: 14. The germline CDR1 and CDR2 sequences are SGHRS and YFSETQ. As DNA, the CDR3 is TGCGCCAGCAGCTCATTACCTCTAGCGGGAGGGCCTCGGGAGACCCAGTACTTC. Encoded protein: CASSSLPLAGGPRETQYF.

The DNA of the CDR3 is TGTGCCAGCAGCTTAGAGACAGGGGGGACTGAAGCTTTCTTT. It encodes CASSLETGGTEAFF. This chain links TRBV11-2 with TRBJ1-1; 9 nucleotides line up with TRBD1. This CDR3 is built from 14 residues. CDR1 is SGHAT and CDR2 is FQNNGV in the germline V gene. With 0 bases clipped from V and 5 bases from J, the junction kept 1 base outside the gene matches.

The V gene is TRBV19, the J gene TRBJ2-6, with a tentative D call TRBD2 (6 bases). Trimming cost V 5 bases and J 0 bases, with 23 bases left between them. The CDR3 consists of 20 residues. The germline gives CDR1 LNHDA, CDR2 SQIVND (reference sequence). CDR3 nucleotides: TGTGCCAGTAGTTCTGGGACTTTTTCCCGCCGCGACTCTGGGGCCAACGTCCTGACTTTC. Translated: CASSSGTFSRRDSGANVLTF.

The rearrangement links TRBV10-1 to TRBJ2-1; D is uncertain. V lost 4 bases, J lost 7 bases, and 5 bases lay in between. Germline V CDR1 and CDR2: WNHNN, SYGVQD (reference sequence). The CDR3 loop spans 11 amino acids. In DNA, the CDR3 is TGCGCCAGCAGTGTTAGGAATGAGCAGTTCTTC. Its protein product is CASSVRNEQFF.

This chain connects TRBV6-2 or TRBV6-3 to TRBJ1-1, with a weak D call TRBD1 (5 bases). This CDR3 has 13 amino acids. CDR1 MNHEY and CDR2 SVGEGT come from the germline V gene. Trimming took 3 bases from V and 11 from J, leaving 16 bases between them. The CDR3 sequence: CASSYNSGQRAFF. In DNA, the CDR3 is TGTGCCAGCAGTTATAACTCCGGACAAAGGGCTTTCTTT.

V is TRBV6-5 and J is TRBJ1-1; 7 bases match TRBD1. Trimming removed 9 bases from V and 4 bases from J; junction bases left unmatched: 8. This CDR3 spans 13 amino acids. Looked up from germline, CDR1 is MNHEY and CDR2 is SVGAGI. As DNA, the CDR3 is TGTGCCAGTTCTACCCAGGGGGGCACTGAAGCTTTCTTT. Amino acid sequence: CASSTQGGTEAFF.

V and J are TRBV30 and TRBJ1-2; 8 bases are a match to TRBD1. The V gene's germline CDR1 is GTSNPN and CDR2 SVGIG (reference sequence). Trimming cost V 5 bases and J 2 bases; bases outside gene matches: 4. The CDR3 extends over 13 amino acids. CDR3 in amino acids: CAWQGAANYGYTF. The CDR3 DNA follows: TGTGCCTGGCAGGGGGCAGCGAACTATGGCTACACCTTC.

On this clone: At one end the junction does not follow the germline gene, possibly because of a read error. The CDR3 loop reads CASSSDRDTRVAF. The CDR3 DNA is TGTGCCAGCAGTTCCGACCGGGACACCCGAGTGGCCTTC. J is TRBJ1-2 and V is TRBV6-5; possible D gene TRBD1, 6 bases. Germline loops: CDR1 MNHEY, CDR2 SVGAGI. CDR3 size: 13 residues.

The chain uses TRBV4-3 and TRBJ1-2; the match to TRBD1 covers 8 bases. The CDR3 consists of 16 residues. Looked up from germline, CDR1 is LGHNA and CDR2 is YSLEER. The V segment lost 1 base and the J segment 4 bases; nucleotides outside the gene matches: 8. The chain's CDR3 is CASSQASSDRAYGYTF. The CDR3 DNA reads TGCGCCAGCAGCCAAGCGTCATCGGACAGGGCCTATGGCTACACCTTC.

The V and J genes are TRBV6-1 and TRBJ1-4; possible D gene TRBD1, 5 bases. Germline V CDR1 and CDR2: MNHNS, SASEGT. Trimming removed 3 bases from V and 1 base from J, with 9 bases in between. This CDR3 region has 15 residues. CDR3 sequence: CASSDVQGTNEKLFF. In nucleotides, the CDR3 is TGTGCCAGCAGTGACGTTCAGGGAACTAATGAAAAACTGTTTTTT.

The rearrangement joins TRBV15 to TRBJ1-2; 7 bases are shared with TRBD1. Per the germline V gene, CDR1 is LNHNV and CDR2 is YYDKDF (reference sequence). This CDR3 has 13 amino acids. V trimming: 3 bases; J trimming: 8 bases; junction bases outside the gene matches: 6. CDR3 residues: CATSRWTGEGYTF. The CDR3 nucleotides are TGTGCCACCAGCAGGTGGACAGGCGAAGGCTACACCTTC.

V is TRBV7-6 and J is TRBJ2-7, with D hard to call. The CDR3 has 13 residues. V was clipped by 1 base and J by 2 bases, with 6 bases between them. Germline values: CDR1 SGHVS, CDR2 FNYEAQ. The CDR3 DNA reads as TGTGCCAGCAGCTTAGGAGACACCTACGAGCAGTACGTC. It encodes CASSLGDTYEQYV.

The J gene is TRBJ2-4, the V gene TRBV6-5; TRBD2 might be the D (7 bases). V gave up 4 bases and J gave up 0 bases, with 10 bases separating them. Germline CDR1 MNHEY, CDR2 SVGAGI. The CDR3 is 15 residues long. Here the CDR3 DNA reads TGTGCCAGCAGTTTGGGGGGGGCAGCCAAAAACATTCAGTACTTC. Translating it yields CASSLGGAAKNIQYF.

The gene calls are TRBV6-5 and TRBJ1-2, with D unresolved. CDR3 size: 13 residues. Germline V CDR1 and CDR2: MNHEY, SVGAGI. V was shortened by 3 bases and J by 5 bases, with 10 bases between the two germline ends. CDR3 in amino acids: CASSYMTTYGYTF. CDR3 bases: TGTGCCAGCAGTTATATGACAACATATGGCTACACCTTC.

This chain connects TRBV5-4 to TRBJ2-5; 13 positions match TRBD2. V trimming: 1 base; J trimming: 6 bases; junction bases outside the gene matches: 9. The CDR3 is 17 residues long. In germline, CDR1 is SGHNT, CDR2 YYREEE (reference sequence). CDR3 loop: CASSLSWTSGSAKTQYF. The CDR3 region has the DNA TGTGCCAGCAGCTTGTCTTGGACTAGCGGGAGTGCGAAGACCCAGTACTTC.

The CDR3 DNA follows: TGTGCCAGCAGTGTCGGGTTTGAAGGGGTTGAAAAACTGTTTTTT. This gives the protein CASSVGFEGVEKLFF. V and J are TRBV2 and TRBJ1-4; tentatively, D is TRBD1 (5 bases). The V end lost 4 bases, the J end lost 7 bases, and 16 bases lay between the germline ends. Germline loops: CDR1 SNHLY, CDR2 FYNNEI. This CDR3 comprises 15 residues.

The genes are TRBV6-1 and TRBJ1-2, with D perhaps matching TRBD1 (6 bases). This CDR3 comprises 14 residues. CDR1 MNHNS and CDR2 SASEGT come from the germline V gene. With 0 bases removed from V and 6 bases from J, the gap between germline ends came to 11 bases. The CDR3 DNA is TGTGCCAGCAGTGAAGCTGGGGCAGGGGATGGCTACACCTTC. Translation gives CASSEAGAGDGYTF.

This sequence joins TRBV12-3 or TRBV12-4 and TRBJ1-2; 8 bases are a match to TRBD1. V shed 6 bases, J shed 4 bases, and the junction held 4 bases outside the gene matches. This CDR3 comprises 13 residues. The CDR3 nucleotides are TGTGCCAGCAGAGGACAGGGTTTCTATGGCTACACCTTC. It translates to CASRGQGFYGYTF.

The CDR3 is CASSVMGQVEVEAFF. The DNA of the CDR3 is TGTGCCAGCTCCGTGATGGGACAGGTGGAGGTTGAAGCTTTCTTT. V gene TRBV18 combines with J gene TRBJ1-1; 8 positions match TRBD1. Germline V gene sequence: CDR1 KGHSH, CDR2 LQKENI. CDR3 length equals 15 residues. J gave up 7 bases and V 6 bases, and 13 bases lay outside the gene matches.

The chain is built from TRBV6-5 and TRBJ1-1, with D possibly being TRBD1 (5 bases). This CDR3 spans 13 amino acids. Per germline, CDR1 MNHEY and CDR2 SVGAGI. V was clipped by 6 bases and J by 0 bases, with 8 bases between them. The CDR3, as DNA: TGTGCCAGCAGCAGGGTAATGAACACTGAAGCTTTCTTT. Protein product: CASSRVMNTEAFF.